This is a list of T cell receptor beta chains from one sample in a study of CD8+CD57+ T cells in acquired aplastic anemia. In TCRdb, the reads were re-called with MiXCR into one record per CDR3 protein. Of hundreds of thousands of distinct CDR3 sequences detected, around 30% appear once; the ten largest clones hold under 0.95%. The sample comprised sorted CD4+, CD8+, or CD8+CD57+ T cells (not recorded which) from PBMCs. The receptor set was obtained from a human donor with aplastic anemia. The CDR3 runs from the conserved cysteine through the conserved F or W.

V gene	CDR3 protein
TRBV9	CASTYNPDGGVSGNQPQHF
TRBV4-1	CASSPGDLRTEAFF
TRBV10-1	CASTLHPGQGRANQPQHF
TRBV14	CASSQVTQGFSGANVLTF
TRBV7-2	CASSLQGQNTDTQYF
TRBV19	CASTDQTGNTYGYTF
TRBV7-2	CASSNRRSSYEQYF
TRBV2	CASSDERETQYF
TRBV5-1	CASTTDRVSEKLFF
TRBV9	CASSVSGTGAYYEQYF
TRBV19	CASRPRGYEQYF
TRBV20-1	CSARDLSSDAYNSPLHF
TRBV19	CASSENGRSNNSPLHF
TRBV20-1	CSAETGTLNEKLFF
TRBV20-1	CSAIPGPNSGANVLTF
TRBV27	CASSLGGRSGNTIYF
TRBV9	CASSGDLFREQYF
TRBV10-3	CAIAEITGNTIYF
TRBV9	CASRASRGRSNQPQHF
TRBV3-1	CASSLTGAGNYGYTF
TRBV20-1	CSATTSNTQYF
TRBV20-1	CSARGQTYEQYF
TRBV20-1	CSASPVARGEQYF
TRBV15	CATSRDGPGHYGYTF
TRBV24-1	CATSSDSRGRFYNSPLHF
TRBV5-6	CASSQTATYEQYF
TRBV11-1	CASSKEAGGPTDTQYF
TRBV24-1	CASSKQGVLTDTQYF
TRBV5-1	CASSLGQGVEQYF
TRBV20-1	CSAGRQAHTDTQYF
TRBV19	CASRFQGKTLDGYTF
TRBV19	CASSLQGSTQETQYF
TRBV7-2	CASSFSGRTTEQYF
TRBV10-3	CAISEAYGTLNNEQFF
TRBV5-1	CASSLRGESTDTQYF
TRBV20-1	CSARSNPGTAGNTIYF
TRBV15	CATSRDRGSSYEQYF
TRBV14	CASSRYDSGNPYEQYF
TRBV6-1	CASSANPGTGHNSPLHF
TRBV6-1	CASNNDRISYEQYF
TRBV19	CASSIPRAAAYGYTF
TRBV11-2	CASSTYRDRARTEAFF
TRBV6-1	CASSTPGGNQPQHF
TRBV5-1	CASSLGAVGTGNTIYF
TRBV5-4	CASSIHTDTQYF
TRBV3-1	CASSQDHTGNYGYTF
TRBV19	CATSFPGNTEAFF
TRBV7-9	CASSFSAGVGGELFF
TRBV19	CASGKTNTEAFF
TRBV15	CATSEGDNGQPQHF